A few counts support the clone carrying this T cell receptor (beta chain). The CDR3 runs 12 residues. The germline V and J ends were trimmed by 5 bases and 7 bases, with 9 bases remaining between them. CDR1 is SEHNR and CDR2 is FQNEAQ in the germline V gene (reference sequence). TCRdb reprocessed the 5' RACE reads with MiXCR, giving one entry per CDR3 protein. The profile shows roughly 450,000 distinct CDR3 sequences, about 20% of them singletons. These data belong to a study of T-cell memory formation after mild COVID-19. The sample comprised PBMCs or a T cell subset sorted from them (not recorded which). The sequence was obtained from an adult woman who had mild COVID-19 (a few samples of this study predate the infection). Cell type and time point are not known. The rearrangement links TRBV7-9 to TRBJ1-5, with D possibly being TRBD1 (5 bases). This CDR3 reads CASSRGSQPQHF. In nucleotides, the CDR3 is TGTGCCAGCAGCCGGGGGTCCCAGCCCCAGCATTTT.